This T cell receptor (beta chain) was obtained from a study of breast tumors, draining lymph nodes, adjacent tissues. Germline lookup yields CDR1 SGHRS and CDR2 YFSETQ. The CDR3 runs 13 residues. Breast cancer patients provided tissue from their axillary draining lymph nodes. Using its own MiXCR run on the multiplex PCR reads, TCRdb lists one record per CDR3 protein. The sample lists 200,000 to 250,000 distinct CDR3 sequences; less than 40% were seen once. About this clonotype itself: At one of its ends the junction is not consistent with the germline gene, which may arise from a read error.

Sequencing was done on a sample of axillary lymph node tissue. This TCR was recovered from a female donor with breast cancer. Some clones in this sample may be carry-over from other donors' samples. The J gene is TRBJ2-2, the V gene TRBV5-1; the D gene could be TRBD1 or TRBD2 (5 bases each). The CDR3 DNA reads TGCGCCAGCAGGCGGGCCCCGGCCGGGGACCTGTTTTTT. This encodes CASRRAPAGDLFF.